This T cell receptor beta chain derives from a study of T-cell reconstitution after alpha-beta-depleted transplantation in children. General observations from the study: The authors attributed T-cell counts and diversity one year after transplant mostly to newly produced T cells. Expanded graft clones, several hundred of them, were reportedly the source of alpha-beta T cells about two months after transplant. Surviving recipient cells, namely T cells and thymic progenitors, were the source of high day-60 TCRbeta diversity in some patients.

Unique molecular identifiers were built into the TCRbeta library. TCRdb reprocessed the PCR reads with MiXCR, giving one entry per CDR3 protein. Among approximately 190,000 distinct CDR3 sequences listed, just under 6.5% were seen once. This CDR3 is built from 14 residues. This clonotype was seen many times. Its antigen is currently unknown. Sequenced material: PBMCs, taken before TCRalphabeta/CD19-depleted stem cell transplant. The TCR comes from a girl under three years old with combined immunodeficiency, due to receive a stem cell transplant. The genes are TRBV21-1 and TRBJ2-6. TRBV21-1 is an annotated pseudogene. CDR3 nucleotide sequence: TGTGCCAGCAGCAATTACTCTGGGGCCAACGTCCTGACTTTC. This gives the protein CASSNYSGANVLTF.